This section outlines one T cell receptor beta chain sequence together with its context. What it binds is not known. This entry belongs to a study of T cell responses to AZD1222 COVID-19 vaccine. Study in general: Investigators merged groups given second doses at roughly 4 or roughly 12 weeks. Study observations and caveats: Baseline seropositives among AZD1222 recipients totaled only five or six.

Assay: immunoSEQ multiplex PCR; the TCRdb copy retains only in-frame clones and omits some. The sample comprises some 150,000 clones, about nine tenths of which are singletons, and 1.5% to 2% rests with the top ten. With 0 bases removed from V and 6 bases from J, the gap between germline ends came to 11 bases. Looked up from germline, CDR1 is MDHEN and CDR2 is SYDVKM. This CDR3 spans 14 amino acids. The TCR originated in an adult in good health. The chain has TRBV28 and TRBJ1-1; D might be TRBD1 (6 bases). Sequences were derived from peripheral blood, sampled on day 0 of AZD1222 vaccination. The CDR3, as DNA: TGTGCCAGCAGTTTATGGGTGGGACACGCTGAAGCTTTCTTT. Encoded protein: CASSLWVGHAEAFF.